This T cell receptor beta chain emerged from a study of blood T cell repertoires in COVID-19. Overall study context: Specimens from acute and convalescent COVID-19 originated in the United States, Italy and Spain.

In the source study's methods: Estimates of nucleated cell counts were drawn from the amplification of reference gene primers. Sequencing was performed with immunoSEQ multiplex PCR; in TCRdb, only in-frame clones are kept and a portion is missing. Clonal size and the V and J genes are those of that table, whereas D and trimming came from the DNA. The sample includes 400,000 to 550,000 clones, roughly 90% of them seen just once. V lost 3 bases, J lost 2 bases, and 9 bases stayed unmatched. CDR3 length equals 17 residues. Germline CDR1 reads LGHDT; CDR2 reads YNNKEL (reference sequence). The source of this sequence is a woman between 25 and 40 years old with acute or convalescent COVID-19. Specimen: peripheral blood. The gene calls are TRBV3-1 (or the pseudogene TRBV3-2) and TRBJ1-1; 10 nucleotides line up with TRBD1. CDR3 DNA sequence: TGTGCCAGCAGCCAGTCGAGGACAGGGGGAAGAAACACTGAAGCTTTCTTT. Encoded protein: CASSQSRTGGRNTEAFF.